The 16 T cell receptor beta chains presented below share a single source sample, sequenced in a study of T cell repertoires in cytomegalovirus infection. No antigen is known for these receptors. Each CDR3 protein is one row after TCRdb ran MiXCR on the reads. The profile shows 700,000 to 900,000 distinct CDR3 sequences, approximately 32% of them singletons. The sequencing used cultured CD8+ T cells from PBMCs, collected from culture after CMV antigen stimulation. The receptors were gathered from a human donor in good health (CMV status not recorded). Some clones in this sample may be carry-over from other donors' samples.

V gene TRBV7-2 combines with J gene TRBJ2-2; 8 positions agree with TRBD2. Germline V gene data show CDR1 as SGHTA and CDR2 as FQGNSA. The CDR3 contains 16 residues. The V and J ends lost 5 bases and 4 bases, in that order; junction bases with no gene match: 9. The CDR3 sequence: CASSPAGGGSTGELFF. The CDR3 region has the DNA TGTGCCAGCAGCCCCGCCGGGGGGGGTAGCACCGGGGAGCTGTTTTTT.

This clonotype was counted a few times. The chain is built from TRBV6-5 and TRBJ2-2, with unresolved D. The germline CDR1 and CDR2 sequences are MNHEY and SVGAGI. The CDR3 is 16 amino acids. The V end lost 0 bases, the J end lost 7 bases, and 15 bases lay between the germline ends. CDR3 region: CASSYSTGHWDGELFF. In nucleotides, the CDR3 is TGTGCCAGCAGTTACTCGACCGGTCACTGGGACGGGGAGCTGTTTTTT.

Worth noting for this clonotype: A read error may account for a junction end that differs from germline. CDR3 sequence: CASRTGGGGPGANVLTF. In DNA, the CDR3 is TGTGCAAGCAGGACAGGAGGGGGCGGACCCGGGGCCAACGTCCTGACTTTC. J is TRBJ2-6 and V is TRBV12-3 or TRBV12-4, with D perhaps TRBD1 (7 bases). The CDR3 is 17 residues long.

The chain recombines TRBV7-9 with TRBJ1-4; D gene uncertain. With 4 bases removed from V and 6 bases from J, the gap between germline ends came to 15 bases. Per germline, CDR1 SEHNR and CDR2 FQNEAQ (reference sequence). The CDR3 covers 15 residues. The CDR3 loop is CASSSRRQKDEKLFF. The CDR3 DNA reads TGTGCCAGCAGCTCTCGGCGGCAGAAAGATGAAAAACTGTTTTTT.

At least ten counts were recorded for this clonotype. V is TRBV7-9 and J is TRBJ2-1; 11 bases fit TRBD2. Germline V CDR1 and CDR2: SEHNR, FQNEAQ (reference sequence). This CDR3 has 17 residues. V lost 3 bases and J lost 3; bases outside the gene matches: 7. The CDR3 region is CASSFGLAGGSYNEQFF. The DNA for the CDR3 is TGTGCCAGCAGCTTCGGTCTAGCGGGGGGAAGCTACAATGAGCAGTTCTTC. Supplemented by reference TRBV7-9 and TRBJ2-1, the full variable domain reads DTGVSQNPRHKITKRGQNVTFRCDPISEHNRLYWYRQTLGQGPEFLTYFQNEAQLEKSRLLSDRFSAERPKGSFSTLEIQRTEQGDSAMYLCASSFGLAGGSYNEQFFGPGTRLTVL.

V and J are TRBV20-1 and TRBJ1-1, with TRBD1 matching 8 bases. The length of the CDR3 is 13 residues. Germline CDR1 and CDR2: DFQATT and SNEGSKA (reference sequence). After removal of 6 bases from V and 6 bases from J, the junction contained 9 bases not matched to a gene. In nucleotides, the CDR3 is TGCAGTGCAGAGGACAGGGCGGGGGCTGAAGCTTTCTTT. Amino acids: CSAEDRAGAEAFF.

This clonotype was seen only a few times. V gene TRBV12-3 or TRBV12-4 combines with J gene TRBJ1-1; D might be TRBD1 (5 bases). Trimming cost V 3 bases and J 8 bases, with 10 bases left between them. The CDR3 is 12 residues long. The CDR3 nucleotides read TGTGCCAGCAGTTTTTCAGGGAAGGAAGCTTTCTTT. Amino acids: CASSFSGKEAFF.

This clonotype appeared a single time. The V gene is TRBV19, the J gene TRBJ1-4; no clear D. Germline assignment: CDR1 LNHDA and CDR2 SQIVND (reference sequence). The CDR3 consists of 15 residues. V gave up 4 bases and J gave up 2 bases, with 11 bases separating them. The CDR3 sequence is CASSRRAETNEKLFF. DNA of the CDR3: TGTGCCAGTAGTAGACGGGCTGAGACTAATGAAAAACTGTTTTTT. Full variable domain (missing parts from reference TRBV19 and TRBJ1-4): DGGITQSPKYLFRKEGQNVTLSCEQNLNHDAMYWYRQDPGQGLRLIYYSQIVNDFQKGDIAEGYSVSREKKESFPLTVTSAQKNPTAFYLCASSRRAETNEKLFFGSGTQLSVL.

This clonotype was observed many times. This chain connects TRBV12-3 or TRBV12-4 to TRBJ1-3; 7 bases agree with TRBD1. The V gene end was trimmed by 4 bases and the J gene end by 3 bases; junction bases not matched to a gene: 9. The CDR3 covers 16 residues. The CDR3: CASSSQQGVFGNTIYF. In nucleotides, the CDR3 is TGTGCCAGCAGTTCGCAGCAGGGGGTTTTTGGAAACACCATATATTTT.

This clonotype was counted between two and nine times. The chain carries TRBV4-2 and TRBJ2-2, with 9 nucleotides matching TRBD2. Per the germline V gene, CDR1 is LGHNA and CDR2 is YNFKEQ. The CDR3 is made up of 17 amino acids. With V trimmed by 0 bases and J by 0 bases, 2 bases remained unmatched. CDR3 DNA: TGTGCCAGCAGCCAAGACCAGCGGGGGGCGAACACCGGGGAGCTGTTTTTT. Its protein product is CASSQDQRGANTGELFF.

In this sample, this clonotype turned up many times. The chain has TRBV7-9 and TRBJ2-7; D call uncertain. The V and J ends lost 4 bases and 2 bases respectively, with 21 bases between them. The CDR3 covers 17 residues. CDR1 SEHNR and CDR2 FQNEAQ come from the germline V gene (reference sequence). CDR3 nucleotides: TGTGCCAGCAGCTCGACCGCCGGGTGGGCAGTCCCCTACGAGCAGTACTTC. Protein sequence: CASSSTAGWAVPYEQYF. The full variable domain, its missing parts supplied by reference TRBV7-9 and TRBJ2-7, is DTGVSQNPRHKITKRGQNVTFRCDPISEHNRLYWYRQTLGQGPEFLTYFQNEAQLEKSRLLSDRFSAERPKGSFSTLEIQRTEQGDSAMYLCASSSTAGWAVPYEQYFGPGTRLTVT.

This rearrangement joins TRBV2 to TRBJ1-1, with D unresolved. Between the trimmed V and J ends, which lost 9 bases and 6 bases, there was a span of 8 bases. The CDR3 is 10 amino acids. CDR1 SNHLY and CDR2 FYNNEI come from the germline V gene. The chain's CDR3 is CASQVAEAFF. In DNA, the CDR3 is TGTGCCAGTCAGGTAGCTGAAGCTTTCTTT. The variable domain in full, with the rest retrieved from reference TRBV2 and TRBJ1-1, is EPEVTQTPSHQVTQMGQEVILRCVPISNHLYFYWYRQILGQKVEFLVSFYNNEISEKSEIFDDQFSVERPDGSNFTLKIRSTKLEDSAMYFCASQVAEAFFGQGTRLTVV.

In its sample, this clonotype was seen a few times. V usage is TRBV12-3 or TRBV12-4 and J usage is TRBJ2-3; TRBD2 matches 10 bases. V gave up 3 bases and J gave up 1 base; unmatched junction bases: 19. This CDR3 contains 21 residues. CDR3 coding DNA: TGTGCCAGCAGTTTTTATTTGGCTAGCGGGGGAGACAGCTGGGGCACAGATACGCAGTATTTT. It codes for CASSFYLASGGDSWGTDTQYF.

This clonotype showed up just a few times. V and J are TRBV4-1 and TRBJ1-2; perhaps TRBD1 as D (5 bases). CDR3 length: 14 residues. V was clipped by 0 bases and J by 4 bases, with 9 bases between them. CDR1 and CDR2 from the germline V gene are MGHRA and YSYEKL. For the CDR3, the DNA is TGCGCCAGCAGCCAAGATGGGGGACCCTATGGCTACACCTTC. Translating it yields CASSQDGGPYGYTF.

Note on this clonotype: At one end, the junction sequence differs from germline, possibly due to a read error. The chain combines TRBV6-1 with TRBJ2-7; 9 positions match TRBD1. CDR1 is MNHNS and CDR2 is SASEGT in the germline V gene. CDR3 size: 15 residues. The CDR3 DNA sequence: TGTGCCAGCAGTGAATTTCGGGACAGGGATTATGGAAGTCACTTC. Translating gives CASSEFRDRDYGSHF.

This clonotype was seen many times. The chain employs TRBV5-1 and TRBJ1-2; D gene uncertain. Germline V lookup: CDR1 SGHRS, CDR2 YFSETQ. The CDR3 is 14 amino acids. The V and J ends lost 0 bases and 4 bases respectively, with 10 bases between them. The CDR3 DNA is TGCGCCAGCAGCTTGGCCGGAGGGATCTATGGCTACACCTTC. Translating gives CASSLAGGIYGYTF.